The 21 T cell receptor beta chains listed next were all sequenced from one sample in a study of a mutant IDH1 vaccine in newly diagnosed glioma. The antigens for these receptors are not known. Using immunoSEQ multiplex PCR, the repertoire was profiled, and TCRdb retains in-frame clones only, with some absent. This table holds tens of thousands of clones, about four fifths found once. Time point specified: week 35, safety follow-up. Doses consisted of 300 ug of mutant IDH1 20-mer peptide each, paired with topical imiquimod. The sequences come from PBMCs, collected from a glioma patient whose treatment included an IDH1 peptide vaccine. All receptors come from a woman aged 40 to 50 with glioma. Some clones in this sample may be carry-over from other donors' samples.

The rearrangement links TRBV5-4 to TRBJ2-5; D is uncertain. The CDR3 sequence is 13 residues long. V was pared by 4 bases and J by 2 bases, with 9 bases between. Germline CDR1 SGHNT, CDR2 YYREEE (reference sequence). The DNA of the CDR3 is TGTGCCAGCAGCGATCGGAGACAAGAGACCCAGTACTTC. It encodes CASSDRRQETQYF.

The J gene is TRBJ1-1, the V gene TRBV10-3, with D hard to call. The CDR3 extends over 12 amino acids. CDR1 is ENHRY, CDR2 SYGVKD, per germline. With 3 bases removed from V and 5 bases from J, the gap between germline ends came to 7 bases. CDR3 in amino acids: CAISDSGTEAFF. DNA for the CDR3: TGTGCCATCAGTGATTCCGGGACTGAAGCTTTCTTT.

This chain links TRBV12-5 with TRBJ2-3, with D possibly being TRBD1 (5 bases). Germline V gene sequence: CDR1 LGHNT, CDR2 FRNRAP. There are 12 residues in the CDR3. V was trimmed by 6 bases and J by 9 bases, leaving 13 bases between them. CDR3 residues: CASGKDSGTQYF. CDR3 DNA sequence: TGTGCTAGTGGGAAAGACTCAGGGACGCAGTATTTT.

V and J are TRBV7-9 and TRBJ2-5; D gene unclear. CDR1 is SEHNR, CDR2 FQNEAQ, per germline (reference sequence). The CDR3 runs to 17 residues. Trimming removed 5 bases from V and 2 bases from J, with 21 bases in between. CDR3 sequence (DNA): TGTGCCAGCAGCCCCTTAAAAGCCAACCCTCCTCAAGAGACCCAGTACTTC. Translated: CASSPLKANPPQETQYF.

The CDR3 DNA is TGTGCCAGCAGTGAGCAACAGGGACACTCTGGAAACACCATATATTTT. Its protein product is CASSEQQGHSGNTIYF. V gene TRBV6-1 combines with J gene TRBJ1-3; perhaps TRBD1 as D (6 bases). CDR1 is MNHNS and CDR2 is SASEGT in the germline V gene. V gave up 3 bases and J gave up 0 bases, with 12 bases separating them. This CDR3 is built from 16 residues.

CDR3 DNA: TGTGCTAGTGGTACCCCACGGGAGCCCCGAAACACTGAAGCTTTCTTT. Translated: CASGTPREPRNTEAFF. This chain uses TRBV12-5 with TRBJ1-1; D call uncertain. In germline, CDR1 is LGHNT, CDR2 FRNRAP. Trimming took 5 bases from V and 2 from J, leaving 18 bases between them. This CDR3 spans 16 amino acids.

The chain couples TRBV13 to TRBJ1-3; D not certain. The CDR3 sequence is 14 residues long. The germline CDR1 and CDR2 sequences are PRHDT and FYEKMQ (reference sequence). V was cut by 5 bases and J by 5 bases, with 13 bases left in between. CDR3 sequence: CASSQDNRRNTIYF. The CDR3 DNA follows: TGTGCCAGCAGCCAGGATAATCGGAGAAACACCATATATTTT.

The CDR3 DNA follows: TGTGCCAGCAGCGAGACCGGGACTCCTTCCTACGAGCAGTACTTC. Its translation: CASSETGTPSYEQYF. The gene calls are TRBV9 and TRBJ2-7, with D maybe TRBD2 (6 bases). This CDR3 spans 15 amino acids. Germline CDR1 SGDLS, CDR2 YYNGEE. The V gene lost 3 bases and the J gene lost 1 base, with 14 bases spanning the gap. Full variable domain (remainder filled in from reference TRBV9 and TRBJ2-7): DSGVTQTPKHLITATGQRVTLRCSPRSGDLSVYWYQQSLDQGLQFLIQYYNGEERAKGNILERFSAQQFPDLHSELNLSSLELGDSALYFCASSETGTPSYEQYFGPGTRLTVT.

This clone was found a few times. This chain uses TRBV29-1 with TRBJ1-2; D is possibly TRBD1 (5 bases). This CDR3 comprises 16 residues. Germline assignment: CDR1 SQVTM and CDR2 ANQGSEA. V was cut by 3 bases and J by 3 bases, with 20 bases left in between. The CDR3 loop is CSVEGQGEAVHYGYTF. Written as DNA, the CDR3 is TGCAGCGTTGAGGGCCAGGGTGAGGCCGTTCACTATGGCTACACCTTC.

The chain uses TRBV5-1 and TRBJ2-3; D gene uncertain. The CDR3 length is 13 residues. Trimming removed 3 bases at V and 4 bases at J, with 9 bases between. Per the germline V gene, CDR1 is SGHRS and CDR2 is YFSETQ. The CDR3 sequence is CASSSTTPDTQYF. The DNA of the CDR3 is TGCGCCAGCAGCTCGACAACTCCAGATACGCAGTATTTT.

V gene TRBV7-8 combines with J gene TRBJ1-6; 8 positions match TRBD1. The CDR3 totals 14 residues. The ends lost 8 bases at V and 8 bases at J; junction bases unmatched: 8. Germline V gene data show CDR1 as SGHVS and CDR2 as FQNEAQ. The CDR3 region is CASQGGTGYSPLHF. In nucleotides, the CDR3 is TGTGCCAGCCAGGGGGGGACAGGTTATTCACCCCTCCACTTT.

The chain links TRBV4-3 to TRBJ2-3; 8 bases fit TRBD1. The J segment lost 8 bases and the V segment lost 0 bases, leaving 7 bases of the junction unmatched. Per the germline V gene, CDR1 is LGHNA and CDR2 is YSLEER. This CDR3 comprises 15 residues. In DNA, the CDR3 is TGCGCCAGCAGCCAAGATGGGCAGGGGGCGCGTACGCAGTATTTT. It codes for CASSQDGQGARTQYF.

V gene TRBV4-1 combines with J gene TRBJ2-1, with D tentatively TRBD1 or TRBD2 (5 bases each). Germline V gene lookup returns CDR1 MGHRA and CDR2 YSYEKL. This CDR3 contains 16 residues. V was clipped by 0 bases and J by 8 bases, with 17 bases between them. In DNA form, the CDR3 reads TGCGCCAGCAGCCAAGATGGCGCAGGGACCGGGGATGAGCAGTTCTTC. This translates into CASSQDGAGTGDEQFF.

The chain links TRBV5-1 to TRBJ1-2; D unclear. The CDR3 loop spans 12 amino acids. V shed 0 bases and J shed 8 bases, with 8 bases lying between them. Germline V lookup: CDR1 SGHRS, CDR2 YFSETQ. The CDR3 loop is CASSLGAEGYTF. The CDR3 DNA follows: TGCGCCAGCAGCTTGGGGGCGGAGGGCTACACCTTC.

The rearrangement joins TRBV7-2 to TRBJ2-7, with D perhaps TRBD1 (5 bases). The V gene's germline CDR1 is SGHTA and CDR2 FQGNSA. The CDR3 length is 15 residues. V was trimmed by 2 bases and J by 0 bases, leaving 11 bases between them. The CDR3 here is CASSLNAGNSYEQYF. CDR3 bases: TGTGCCAGCAGCTTAAACGCAGGGAACTCCTACGAGCAGTACTTC.

The chain links TRBV18 to TRBJ2-3, with no clear D. In germline, CDR1 is KGHSH, CDR2 LQKENI. The CDR3 runs 13 residues. Between the trimmed V and J ends, which lost 8 bases and 1 base, there was a span of 10 bases. The CDR3 here is CASRILGTDTQYF. The CDR3 nucleotides are TGTGCCAGCCGAATCTTGGGCACAGATACGCAGTATTTT.

The genes are TRBV23-1 and TRBJ2-1; a weak D match, TRBD2 (5 bases). TRBV23-1 is reported as an ORF; its role is uncertain. This CDR3 region has 14 residues. V shed 5 bases and J shed 5 bases, with 13 bases lying between them. The CDR3: CASSYYGENNEQFF. The CDR3, as DNA: TGCGCCAGCAGTTATTACGGGGAGAACAATGAGCAGTTCTTC.

The V gene is TRBV28, the J gene TRBJ2-7, with D possibly called TRBD1 or TRBD2 (5 bases each). The CDR3 loop spans 15 amino acids. Between the trimmed V and J ends, which lost 6 bases and 2 bases, there was a span of 17 bases. In germline, CDR1 is MDHEN, CDR2 SYDVKM. CDR3 region: CASRPQPGRTYEQYF. DNA for the CDR3: TGTGCCAGCAGACCTCAGCCGGGGCGAACCTACGAGCAGTACTTC.

A note on this clone: The junction departs from germline at one end; a sequencing error may be responsible. V is TRBV19 and J is TRBJ2-2; a weak D match, TRBD1 (5 bases). Germline V gene lookup returns CDR1 LNHDA and CDR2 SQIVND (reference sequence). This CDR3 spans 13 amino acids. The CDR3 DNA reads TGTGCCAGCAGTATATTAGGGGCCGGGGAGCTGTTTTTT. The encoded protein is CASSILGAGELFF.

J is TRBJ1-1 and V is TRBV27; D gene uncertain. Trimming left V 3 bases short and J 1 base short, with 6 bases between. The CDR3 runs to 13 residues. CDR1 and CDR2 (germline): MNHEY, SMNVEV (reference sequence). The CDR3 nucleotides read TGTGCCAGCAGTTTTTCCTCGAACACTGAAGCTTTCTTT. Residues: CASSFSSNTEAFF.

The V gene is TRBV2, the J gene TRBJ1-5; unclear D gene. The CDR3 extends over 15 amino acids. CDR1 and CDR2 (germline): SNHLY, FYNNEI. Trimming removed 6 bases from V and 3 bases from J, with 15 bases in between. CDR3 sequence (DNA): TGTGCCAGCAGCTCCAGGAGGGTATCCAATCAGCCCCAGCATTTT. This encodes CASSSRRVSNQPQHF.